These T cell receptor beta chains were read from a single sample in a study of T cells after posttransplantation cyclophosphamide. Some clones are missing from TCRdb's copy, which holds only in-frame ones; the method was immunoSEQ multiplex PCR. The sample shows 2,900 or so clones, 74% of them seen only once. Sequencing used PBMCs, obtained after allogeneic stem cell transplant with posttransplant cyclophosphamide. The receptors were gathered from a female patient aged 45-60 years who received an allogeneic stem cell transplant from a related donor, was CMV-positive, and had no GVHD. Part of the T cells may come from the graft donor. Both conserved end residues are part of each CDR3. Each record gives: clone size, J gene, V gene, D gene, CDR3 protein, CDR3 DNA. D genes are given only for firm matches. A clone size is listed for some rows: how often the clone was seen (once, few, many), or a class if it is expanded.

NA,TRBJ2-1,TRBV6-1,TRBD2,CASRIAGVAHEQFF,TGTGCCAGCAGAATAGCGGGAGTTGCCCATGAGCAGTTCTTC
NA,TRBJ2-5,TRBV14,NA,CASSHGLIQETQYF,TGTGCCAGCAGCCACGGACTGATACAAGAGACCCAGTACTTC
NA,TRBJ1-2,TRBV4-2,NA,CASTTTGPYGYTF,TGTGCCAGCACCACGACAGGCCCCTATGGCTACACCTTC
NA,TRBJ2-2,TRBV6-1,TRBD1,CASSLGQGAAGELFF,TGTGCCAGCAGCCTGGGACAGGGGGCGGCCGGGGAGCTGTTTTTT
NA,TRBJ2-2,TRBV6-6,NA,CASSQQGAGELFF,TGTGCCAGCAGTCAGCAGGGTGCCGGGGAGCTGTTTTTT
NA,TRBJ2-7,TRBV5-1,TRBD1,CASNRRGQGVEQYF,TGCGCCAGCAACCGGAGGGGACAGGGGGTCGAGCAGTACTTC
NA,TRBJ1-5,TRBV5-4,TRBD1,CASSPDRDQPQHF,TGTGCCAGCAGCCCGGACAGGGACCAGCCCCAGCATTTT
few,TRBJ1-5,TRBV7-3,NA,CASSVFDRTKSNQPQHF,TGTGCCAGCAGCGTCTTTGACAGGACAAAGAGCAATCAGCCCCAGCATTTT
NA,TRBJ2-3,TRBV29-1,NA,CSVLNPAGDSTDTQYF,TGCAGCGTTCTAAACCCAGCCGGGGATAGCACAGATACGCAGTATTTT
NA,TRBJ2-7,TRBV6-5,NA,CASSRMQEVAYEQYF,TGTGCCAGCAGTCGCATGCAGGAGGTCGCCTACGAGCAGTACTTC
NA,TRBJ1-3,TRBV5-1,NA,CASSLAGGSTGNTIYF,TGCGCCAGCAGCTTAGCGGGGGGCTCTACTGGAAACACCATATATTTT
NA,TRBJ1-2,TRBV6-5,NA,CASRLGQLNYGYTF,TGTGCCAGCCGTCTCGGACAGCTGAACTATGGCTACACCTTC
medium-sized,TRBJ1-3,TRBV5-6,NA,CASAPRGPGNTIYF,TGTGCCAGCGCCCCACGGGGTCCTGGAAACACCATATATTTT
once,TRBJ2-5,TRBV30,NA,CAWGYGKRETQYF,TGTGCCTGGGGGTACGGTAAGCGAGAGACCCAGTACTTC
NA,TRBJ2-3,TRBV6-4,TRBD2,CASSDGLAVPQYF,TGTGCCAGCAGTGACGGGCTAGCGGTACCTCAGTATTTT
NA,TRBJ1-1,TRBV10-3,TRBD1,CAITRDRGHTEAFF,TGTGCCATCACTCGAGACAGGGGCCACACTGAAGCTTTCTTT
NA,TRBJ2-7,TRBV6-7,TRBD1,CASSKNRQGLCEQYF,TGTGCCAGCAGCAAAAATAGACAGGGGTTGTGCGAGCAGTACTTC
NA,TRBJ1-2,TRBV7-6,NA,CASSTDGANYGYTF,TGTGCCAGCAGCACGGACGGGGCTAACTATGGCTACACCTTC
NA,TRBJ2-3,TRBV7-2,TRBD2,CASRLAGITDTQYF,TGTGCCAGCAGACTAGCGGGAATCACAGATACGCAGTATTTT
NA,TRBJ1-4,TRBV5-1,TRBD1,CASSPPGGNEKLFF,TGCGCCAGCAGCCCGCCAGGGGGTAATGAAAAACTGTTTTTT
NA,TRBJ2-4,TRBV27,TRBD1,CASSWTGGYIQYF,TGTGCCAGCAGTTGGACAGGGGGGTACATTCAGTACTTC
NA,TRBJ1-5,TRBV5-6,TRBD1,CASSLGGGGSLNQPQHF,TGTGCCAGCAGCTTGGGAGGGGGCGGGTCCCTCAATCAGCCCCAGCATTTT
NA,TRBJ2-3,TRBV7-6,TRBD1,CASSLGDRVTDTQYF,TGTGCCAGCAGCTTAGGGGACAGGGTTACAGATACGCAGTATTTT
NA,TRBJ2-1,TRBV11-3,NA,CASSRGTGGSSGRDNEQFF,TGTGCCAGCAGCCGCGGGACAGGGGGATCTAGCGGGAGGGACAATGAGCAGTTCTTC
NA,TRBJ1-1,TRBV28,NA,CASSPAGGTEAFF,TGTGCCAGCAGTCCCGCGGGGGGCACTGAAGCTTTCTTT
NA,TRBJ2-7,TRBV5-4,TRBD1,CASSLRDRVDEQYF,TGTGCCAGCAGCTTGCGGGACAGGGTGGACGAGCAGTACTTC
NA,TRBJ1-5,TRBV6-1,TRBD1,CASSERTGGIGNQPQHF,TGTGCCAGCAGTGAAAGGACAGGGGGAATCGGCAATCAGCCCCAGCATTTT
NA,TRBJ2-1,TRBV4-1,NA,CASNRDFDNEQFF,TGCGCCAGTAACCGGGACTTTGACAATGAGCAGTTCTTC
NA,TRBJ1-4,TRBV28,NA,CASRPGGVNEKLFF,TGTGCCAGCAGGCCCGGGGGGGTGAATGAAAAACTGTTTTTT